A single sample is the source of the 9 T cell receptor beta chains below, sequenced in a study of blood T cell repertoires in COVID-19. Here immunoSEQ multiplex PCR was the method, and the copy in TCRdb shows in-frame clones only, minus some. The data hold about 59,000 clones, with 65% to 80% observed a single time. Sample: peripheral blood. All receptors derive from a human donor in a cohort sampled during active COVID-19.

The chain recombines TRBV5-5 with TRBJ1-1, with 10 bases lining up with TRBD1. The trim removed 4 bases at V and 5 bases at J, leaving 8 bases unmatched. In germline, CDR1 is SGHKS, CDR2 YYEKEE (reference sequence). The CDR3 is 15 amino acids. The CDR3 loop is CASSNPGQGMTEAFF. The CDR3 DNA sequence: TGTGCCAGCAGCAACCCGGGACAGGGGATGACTGAAGCTTTCTTT.

In nucleotides, the CDR3 is TGCGCCAGCAGCTCGGACAGAAAGAATTCACCCCTCCACTTT. It is translated as CASSSDRKNSPLHF. The chain is built from TRBV5-1 and TRBJ1-6; the D gene is possibly TRBD1 (6 bases). CDR1 SGHRS and CDR2 YFSETQ come from the germline V gene. CDR3 length equals 14 residues. Trimming pared 3 bases from V and 7 bases from J, leaving 11 bases between.

The V and J genes are TRBV6-5 and TRBJ1-5; the match to TRBD1 covers 8 bases. The CDR3 consists of 13 residues. The trim removed 8 bases at V and 4 bases at J, leaving 4 bases unmatched. Germline V lookup: CDR1 MNHEY, CDR2 SVGAGI. The CDR3 loop reads CASARQGNQPQHF. The CDR3 region has the DNA TGTGCCAGCGCCCGACAGGGGAATCAGCCCCAGCATTTT.

This clone was found once. This chain uses TRBV11-2 with TRBJ2-2; D is uncertain. The CDR3 has 11 amino acids. The germline V gene has CDR1 SGHAT and CDR2 FQNNGV. Trimming pared 6 bases from V and 7 bases from J, leaving 6 bases between. The CDR3 region is CASREFGELFF. The CDR3 DNA sequence: TGTGCCAGCAGAGAGTTCGGGGAGCTGTTTTTT.

This sequence joins TRBV29-1 and TRBJ2-2; 7 positions agree with TRBD2. The CDR3 has 15 amino acids. Germline V gene lookup returns CDR1 SQVTM and CDR2 ANQGSEA. After removal of 4 bases from V and 2 bases from J, the junction contained 7 bases not matched to a gene. Here the CDR3 DNA reads TGCAGCGTTGTCCAACTAGCGACAAACACCGGGGAGCTGTTTTTT. Amino acids: CSVVQLATNTGELFF.

The chain has TRBV18 and TRBJ2-3, with 8 positions matching TRBD2. This CDR3 has 14 amino acids. V lost 3 bases to trimming and J lost 4 bases; unmatched junction nucleotides: 3. CDR1 and CDR2 from the germline V gene are KGHSH and LQKENI. The CDR3 nucleotides read TGTGCCAGCTCACCTCAGCGGGAGTCAGATACGCAGTATTTT. It is translated as CASSPQRESDTQYF.

The gene calls are TRBV11-3 and TRBJ2-7; TRBD2 might be the D (7 bases). Deletions cut 2 bases from V and 4 bases from J, with 15 bases between. The CDR3 extends over 15 amino acids. CDR1 is SGHNT and CDR2 is YENEEA in the germline V gene. CDR3 loop: CASSLKGGESYEQYF. As DNA, the CDR3 is TGTGCCAGCAGCTTAAAAGGGGGGGAGTCTTACGAGCAGTACTTC.

The chain uses TRBV28 and TRBJ1-6; D ambiguous. V was clipped by 4 bases and J by 9 bases, with 10 bases between them. In germline, CDR1 is MDHEN, CDR2 SYDVKM. The CDR3 consists of 13 residues. The CDR3 DNA follows: TGTGCCAGCAGTTCACAACCGGGTTCACCCCTCCACTTT. As protein: CASSSQPGSPLHF.

The V and J genes are TRBV30 and TRBJ2-1; 12 bases are shared with TRBD2. V gave up 8 bases and J gave up 1 base; unmatched junction bases: 21. The germline V gene encodes CDR1 GTSNPN and CDR2 SVGIG (reference sequence). This CDR3 is 20 amino acids long. This CDR3 reads CALSGGGGLAGERSYNEQFF. CDR3 in DNA: TGTGCCCTCAGTGGGGGAGGGGGACTAGCGGGTGAAAGGTCCTACAATGAGCAGTTCTTC.